These 23 T cell receptor beta chains were all obtained from the same sample, sequenced in a study of blood T cell repertoires in COVID-19. Some clones are missing from TCRdb's copy, which holds only in-frame ones; the method was immunoSEQ multiplex PCR. The sample includes around 94,000 clones, around 92% of them seen just once. Material for sequencing was peripheral blood. The source is a man aged 18 to 29 with acute or convalescent COVID-19.

This chain connects TRBV7-8 to TRBJ1-2, with D perhaps TRBD1 (5 bases). The germline gives CDR1 SGHVS, CDR2 FQNEAQ. V gave up 1 base and J gave up 8 bases, with 14 bases separating them. This CDR3 is built from 14 residues. The CDR3 here is CASSLVQDPEGYTF. CDR3 sequence (DNA): TGTGCCAGCAGCTTAGTACAGGATCCGGAGGGCTACACCTTC.

The V gene is TRBV6-6, the J gene TRBJ2-1; 11 bases agree with TRBD2. Trimming cost V 7 bases and J 10 bases; bases outside gene matches: 9. The CDR3 extends over 14 amino acids. Germline V lookup: CDR1 MNHNY, CDR2 SVGAGI (reference sequence). The CDR3 sequence is CASTKGVAGGEQFF. The CDR3 nucleotides read TGTGCCAGCACCAAGGGGGTAGCGGGAGGGGAGCAGTTCTTC.

V and J are TRBV5-6 and TRBJ1-1; D is unclear. CDR3 length equals 15 residues. CDR1 SGHDT and CDR2 YYEEEE come from the germline V gene. The ends were cut back, 4 bases at V and 1 base at J, with 14 bases in the middle. The CDR3 DNA sequence: TGTGCCAGCAGCCCGTTAGACCGAGGGAACACTGAAGCTTTCTTT. This translates into CASSPLDRGNTEAFF. Together with reference TRBV5-6 and TRBJ1-1, the CDR3 gives the full variable domain: DAGVTQSPTHLIKTRGQQVTLRCSPKSGHDTVSWYQQALGQGPQFIFQYYEEEERQRGNFPDRFSGHQFPNYSSELNVNALLLGDSALYLCASSPLDRGNTEAFFGQGTRLTVV.

The CDR3 sequence: CASSLSTSGTYEQYF. The CDR3 coding sequence is TGTGCCAGCAGTTTATCGACTAGCGGGACCTACGAGCAGTACTTC. The V call is TRBV27, the J call TRBJ2-7; 11 nucleotides align to TRBD2. Germline CDR1 MNHEY, CDR2 SMNVEV (reference sequence). CDR3 length: 15 amino acids. With V trimmed by 0 bases and J by 2 bases, 0 bases remained unmatched.

J is TRBJ2-1 and V is TRBV27, with TRBD2 matching over 8 bases. CDR1 and CDR2 from the germline V gene are MNHEY and SMNVEV (reference sequence). The CDR3 runs 18 residues. V gave up 2 bases and J gave up 4 bases; unmatched junction bases: 13. CDR3 DNA sequence: TGTGCCAGCAGTTTAAACGGGGGGGCCAATTCGTTTTACAATGAGCAGTTCTTC. Protein product: CASSLNGGANSFYNEQFF.

This chain uses TRBV6-1 with TRBJ1-1; the D gene is possibly TRBD1 (5 bases). V was trimmed by 3 bases and J by 0 bases, leaving 11 bases between them. This CDR3 comprises 15 residues. From germline, CDR1 is MNHNS and CDR2 SASEGT. DNA for the CDR3: TGTGCCAGCAGTGATTTTGGGGCCGTGAACACTGAAGCTTTCTTT. It is translated as CASSDFGAVNTEAFF.

J is TRBJ2-6 and V is TRBV19; D ambiguous. The CDR3 covers 16 residues. Per the germline V gene, CDR1 is LNHDA and CDR2 is SQIVND (reference sequence). Between the trimmed V and J ends, which lost 6 bases and 0 bases, there was a span of 12 bases. The CDR3 region is CASRQYTVSGANVLTF. Written as DNA, the CDR3 is TGTGCCAGTAGGCAATACACAGTCTCTGGGGCCAACGTCCTGACTTTC.

The CDR3, as DNA: TGTGCCAGCAGTCGGACAGGGACTGAAGCTTTCTTT. As protein: CASSRTGTEAFF. The V and J genes are TRBV3-1 (or the pseudogene TRBV3-2) and TRBJ1-1; 8 bases match TRBD1. CDR1 LGHDT and CDR2 YNNKEL come from the germline V gene (reference sequence). V shed 6 bases and J 5 bases; nucleotides not matched to a gene: 2. The CDR3 extends over 12 amino acids.

The chain recombines TRBV28 with TRBJ2-1, with a weak D call TRBD1 (6 bases). The CDR3 is 12 residues long. Trimming removed 4 bases from V and 6 bases from J, with 7 bases in between. Germline lookup yields CDR1 MDHEN and CDR2 SYDVKM. The CDR3 is CASSSQGNEQFF. CDR3 nucleotide sequence: TGTGCCAGCAGTTCACAGGGCAATGAGCAGTTCTTC.

This chain links TRBV5-8 with TRBJ1-5; 7 bases align to TRBD1. The junction had 10 bases not matched to a gene; V was cut back by 4 bases and J by 3 bases. Germline assignment: CDR1 SGHTS and CDR2 YDEGEE. The CDR3 runs to 16 residues. The CDR3 DNA follows: TGTGCCAGCAGCCTGCCCCCGGGACAGTTCAATCAGCCCCAGCATTTT. Translated: CASSLPPGQFNQPQHF.

The chain employs TRBV6-5 and TRBJ1-1, with D possibly being TRBD1 (6 bases). Germline lookup yields CDR1 MNHEY and CDR2 SVGAGI. Trimming shortened V by 10 bases and J by 8 bases, and 14 bases separated the two germline ends. This CDR3 spans 11 amino acids. The CDR3 sequence is CAIQGSGEAFF. CDR3 nucleotide sequence: TGTGCCATCCAGGGGTCTGGGGAAGCTTTCTTT.

The sample holds a few counts of this clone. The CDR3 DNA is TGCGCCAGCAGTTCCACGGGACAGGGAAACACCATATATTTT. The encoded protein is CASSSTGQGNTIYF. The chain is built from TRBV10-2 and TRBJ1-3, with 7 bases lining up with TRBD1. The CDR3 spans 14 residues. The V gene end was trimmed by 5 bases and the J gene end by 4 bases; junction bases not matched to a gene: 5. Germline V gene data show CDR1 as WSHSY and CDR2 as SAAADI.

The rearrangement joins TRBV18 to TRBJ1-5; D is ambiguous. The CDR3 has 15 residues. Per germline, CDR1 KGHSH and CDR2 LQKENI. V was pared by 0 bases and J by 2 bases, with 8 bases between. The CDR3 DNA reads TGTGCCAGCTCACCACCAGAAGCCCGCAATCAGCCCCAGCATTTT. Protein: CASSPPEARNQPQHF.

The chain links TRBV14 to TRBJ1-2, with D hard to call. This CDR3 comprises 13 residues. Looked up from germline, CDR1 is SGHDN and CDR2 is FVKESK. Trimming removed 0 bases from V and 5 bases from J, with 7 bases in between. DNA for the CDR3: TGTGCCAGCAGCCAAGATCCGCGATATGGCTACACCTTC. Amino acids: CASSQDPRYGYTF.

The chain recombines TRBV6-6 with TRBJ2-1, with TRBD2 matching 11 bases. The CDR3 totals 17 residues. The V gene end was trimmed by 5 bases and the J gene end by 5 bases; junction bases not matched to a gene: 11. Germline V gives CDR1 MNHNY, CDR2 SVGAGI (reference sequence). The CDR3 spells CASSPRVAGGRDNEQFF. CDR3 DNA: TGTGCCAGCAGTCCCCGAGTAGCGGGAGGGCGCGACAATGAGCAGTTCTTC.

The chain's CDR3 is CASSGTGRSEAFF. The CDR3 bases are TGTGCCAGCTCCGGGACAGGGAGATCTGAAGCTTTCTTT. This chain links TRBV27 with TRBJ1-1; 9 bases align to TRBD1. Germline V gives CDR1 MNHEY, CDR2 SMNVEV (reference sequence). CDR3 size: 13 residues. V gave up 8 bases and J gave up 6 bases; unmatched junction bases: 7.

The genes are TRBV10-3 and TRBJ2-1, with 7 bases aligning to TRBD2. Germline CDR1 ENHRY, CDR2 SYGVKD. The CDR3 contains 13 residues. J lost 10 bases, V lost 2 bases, and 5 bases had no gene match. The CDR3 DNA reads TGTGCCATCAGTGAGAAGTATAGCGGGGAGCAGTTCTTC. Its protein product is CAISEKYSGEQFF.

V usage is TRBV2 and J usage is TRBJ1-4; D might be TRBD1 (6 bases). The CDR3 is 14 amino acids. V was trimmed by 4 bases and J by 7 bases, leaving 13 bases between them. CDR1 SNHLY and CDR2 FYNNEI come from the germline V gene. CDR3 nucleotide sequence: TGTGCCAGCAGTGTTAACAGGGCGGGTGAAAAACTGTTTTTT. Its translation is CASSVNRAGEKLFF.

This chain joins TRBV19 and TRBJ1-5; 8 nucleotides line up with TRBD1. The CDR3 has 14 residues. Germline lookup yields CDR1 LNHDA and CDR2 SQIVND (reference sequence). V shed 5 bases and J 4 bases; nucleotides not matched to a gene: 4. CDR3 DNA sequence: TGTGCCAGTAGTGCCAGGGGGCGGAATCAGCCCCAGCATTTT. Its translation: CASSARGRNQPQHF.

The V call is TRBV3-1 (or the pseudogene TRBV3-2), the J call TRBJ1-1, with D unclear. Germline V gene sequence: CDR1 LGHDT, CDR2 YNNKEL (reference sequence). The V gene lost 0 bases and the J gene lost 1 base, with 6 bases spanning the gap. The CDR3 is 14 residues long. The CDR3, as DNA: TGTGCCAGCAGCCAAGATCCAGGGAACACTGAAGCTTTCTTT. This gives the protein CASSQDPGNTEAFF.

In this sample, this clone turned up a few times. The genes are TRBV5-1 and TRBJ2-5, with D perhaps matching TRBD1 (5 bases). Germline CDR1 reads SGHRS; CDR2 reads YFSETQ. V lost 0 bases to trimming and J lost 2 bases, with 8 bases between them. This CDR3 spans 14 amino acids. Here the CDR3 DNA reads TGCGCCAGCAGCTTGGAGACAGAGCAAGAGACCCAGTACTTC. Its protein is CASSLETEQETQYF.

This clone was observed once. The chain uses TRBV9 and TRBJ2-3; D remains ambiguous. CDR3 length equals 16 residues. Germline CDR1 SGDLS, CDR2 YYNGEE. The germline V and J ends were trimmed by 0 bases and 3 bases, with 14 bases remaining between them. CDR3 in amino acids: CASSVESFGATDTQYF. CDR3 DNA sequence: TGTGCCAGCAGCGTAGAAAGCTTCGGTGCTACAGATACGCAGTATTTT.

This chain links TRBV30 with TRBJ2-3, with 11 nucleotides matching TRBD2. Germline V CDR1 and CDR2: GTSNPN, SVGIG (reference sequence). The trim removed 2 bases at V and 5 bases at J, leaving 9 bases unmatched. The CDR3 loop spans 16 amino acids. DNA for the CDR3: TGTGCCTGGAGTAAGACTAGCGGGATATTAAGAGATACGCAGTATTTT. Its protein is CAWSKTSGILRDTQYF.